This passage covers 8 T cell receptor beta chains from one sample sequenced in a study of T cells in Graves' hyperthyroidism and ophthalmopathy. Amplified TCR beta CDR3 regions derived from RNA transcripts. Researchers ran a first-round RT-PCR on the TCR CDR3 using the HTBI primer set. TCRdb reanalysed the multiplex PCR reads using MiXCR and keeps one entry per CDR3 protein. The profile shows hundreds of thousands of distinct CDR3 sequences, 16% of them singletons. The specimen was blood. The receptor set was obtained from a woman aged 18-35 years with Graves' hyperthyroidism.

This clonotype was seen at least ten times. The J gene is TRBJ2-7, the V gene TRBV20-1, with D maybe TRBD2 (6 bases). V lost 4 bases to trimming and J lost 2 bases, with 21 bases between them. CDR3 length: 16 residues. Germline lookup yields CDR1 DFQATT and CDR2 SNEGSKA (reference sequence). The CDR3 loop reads CSATALLGTGPYEQYF. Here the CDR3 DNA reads TGCAGTGCTACCGCCCTTCTTGGGACTGGCCCCTACGAGCAGTACTTC.

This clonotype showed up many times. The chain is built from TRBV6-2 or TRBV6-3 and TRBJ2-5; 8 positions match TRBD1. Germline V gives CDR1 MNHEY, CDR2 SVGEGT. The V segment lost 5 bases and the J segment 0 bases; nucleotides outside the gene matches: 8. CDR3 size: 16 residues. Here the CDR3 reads CASSDPTGDNQETQYF. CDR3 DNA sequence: TGTGCCAGCAGTGACCCGACAGGGGACAACCAAGAGACCCAGTACTTC.

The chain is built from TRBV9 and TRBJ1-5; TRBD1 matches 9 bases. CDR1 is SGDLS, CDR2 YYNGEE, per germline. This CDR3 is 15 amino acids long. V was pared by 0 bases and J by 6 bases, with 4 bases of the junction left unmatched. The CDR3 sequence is CASSVDGTGSQPQHF. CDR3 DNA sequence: TGTGCCAGCAGCGTAGATGGGACAGGGAGTCAGCCCCAGCATTTT.

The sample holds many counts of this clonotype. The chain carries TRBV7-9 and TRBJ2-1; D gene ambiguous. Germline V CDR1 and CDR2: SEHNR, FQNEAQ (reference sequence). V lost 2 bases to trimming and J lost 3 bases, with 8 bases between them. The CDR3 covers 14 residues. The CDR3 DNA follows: TGTGCCAGCAGCTTAAAGGGAAGCTACAATGAGCAGTTCTTC. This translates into CASSLKGSYNEQFF.

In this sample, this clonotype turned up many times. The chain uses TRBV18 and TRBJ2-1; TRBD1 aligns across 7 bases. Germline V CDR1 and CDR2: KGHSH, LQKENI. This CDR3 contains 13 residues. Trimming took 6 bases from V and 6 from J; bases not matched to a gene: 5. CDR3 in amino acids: CASSPEGANEQFF. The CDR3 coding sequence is TGTGCCAGCTCTCCCGAGGGGGCCAATGAGCAGTTCTTC.

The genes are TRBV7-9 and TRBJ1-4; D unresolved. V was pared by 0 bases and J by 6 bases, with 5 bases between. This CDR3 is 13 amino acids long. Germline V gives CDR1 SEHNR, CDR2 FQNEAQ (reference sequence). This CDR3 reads CASSLAADEKLFF. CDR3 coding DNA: TGTGCCAGCAGCTTAGCGGCGGATGAAAAACTGTTTTTT. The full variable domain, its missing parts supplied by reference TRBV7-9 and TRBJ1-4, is DTGVSQNPRHKITKRGQNVTFRCDPISEHNRLYWYRQTLGQGPEFLTYFQNEAQLEKSRLLSDRFSAERPKGSFSTLEIQRTEQGDSAMYLCASSLAADEKLFFGSGTQLSVL.

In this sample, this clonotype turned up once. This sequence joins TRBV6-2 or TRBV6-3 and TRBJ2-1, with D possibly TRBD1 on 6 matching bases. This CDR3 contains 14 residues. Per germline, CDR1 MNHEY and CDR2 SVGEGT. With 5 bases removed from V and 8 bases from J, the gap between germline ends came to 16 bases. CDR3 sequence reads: CASSRPGHLDEQFF. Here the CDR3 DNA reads TGTGCCAGCAGTAGACCGGGACACTTGGATGAGCAGTTCTTC.

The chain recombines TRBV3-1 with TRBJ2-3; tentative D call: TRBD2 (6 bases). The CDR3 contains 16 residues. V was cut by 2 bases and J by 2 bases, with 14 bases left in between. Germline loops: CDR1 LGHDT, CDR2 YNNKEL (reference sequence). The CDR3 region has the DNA TGTGCCAGCAGCCAAAAGTTTTCGGGGGACACAGATACGCAGTATTTT. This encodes CASSQKFSGDTDTQYF.